The text below deals with one T cell receptor beta chain. This clonotype came up a few times. Its cognate antigen has yet to be identified. Within one base of it there is no much larger clone, and no base qualities were kept. This sample was taken from a study of blood T cells in healthy people across ages (dated by TCRdb to the mid-2010s). For the wider study: In model experiments, template switching captured about one uniquely barcoded TCR beta cDNA molecule for every two T cells. To track age-related changes in TCR beta repertoire diversity, the study relied on deep sequencing normalized with unique cDNA molecular identifiers. The donors were split into four age groups: young (average roughly 15 years), middle-aged (about 40), aged (more than 60) and long-lived (roughly 77). Using the same blood draw, the study looked at two additional independent replicas of 1 million unique cDNA reads for two donors, one aged 18 to 30 and the other aged 80 or older.

What the authors observed across the whole study: Observed TCR beta diversity per million T cells fell roughly linearly with age, and a significant reduction was already apparent by age around 44. There was a strong correlation between observed TCR beta diversity and the percentage of naive T cells measured by flow cytometry. Compared with the aged group, the long-lived group had more naive CD4+ T cells, fewer expanded clones and increased TCR diversity, a pattern suggesting age selection. Since profiling was done on bulk unsorted PBMCs, naive and antigen-experienced compartments could not be conclusively compared. Estimates of total diversity based on one million sequenced T cells were regarded as lower bounds and as underestimates. Because the CMV infection status of the donors was unknown, age-related changes in expanded clonotypes may potentially have been confounded.

The library was built by means of 5' RACE. The sequencer was an Illumina HiSeq 2500. A second PCR of 7 to 11 cycles was performed with a sample-barcoded 5' primer and a J-beta primer mix. A template-switch 5' adaptor carrying 12 random nucleotides introduced a unique molecular identifier onto each TCR beta cDNA molecule. Each sample yielded at least 3 million CDR3-containing paired-end reads. First-strand cDNA was synthesized from all RNA with the Mint cDNA synthesis kit, primed by a TRBC-specific oligonucleotide. All cDNA was treated with uracil-DNA glycosylase and then went through a first 18-cycle PCR with the universal primers M1SS and BC2_uni_R. The paper's processing steps were these. Normalization of each sample was performed by random selection of 1 million high-quality reads, each carrying a distinct molecular identifier. Instead of being binned into consensus sequences, reads with shared molecular identifiers were discarded. MiTCR, run with a Q25 quality threshold and the strictest error-elimination algorithm, handled CDR3 identification, clonotype clustering and error correction. A nonparametric unseen species model with Euler transformation was used to estimate lower-bound total TCR beta diversity. TCRdb reanalyzed the raw reads on its own, using fastp at Q25 for trimming and MiXCR for clone calling, and kept in-frame beta chains. Each entry merges the rows of one CDR3 protein and shows their most common DNA and genes. These V and J calls originate from TCRdb's pipeline instead of the authors' own analysis. Counted in this sample were over a million distinct CDR3 sequences; under 30% of them appeared once. The top ten constitute 0.65% to 0.75% of the sample.

CDR1 and CDR2 are read off the germline V gene as SQVTM and ANQGSEA. Inclusive of the bounding cysteine and phenylalanine, the CDR3 is 16 residues long. CDR3 DNA is the only sequence kept; it has 48 bases, read in frame from the first base. Systemically healthy Caucasian individuals from Russia, 35 to 50 in total and aged about 6 to 95 years, were included as donors. Each donor gave about 9.7 milliliters of peripheral blood, drawn into EDTA-treated Vacutainer tubes. PBMCs were isolated by Ficoll-Paque density-gradient centrifugation, with at least 6 million obtained per sample. Total RNA was extracted from PBMCs with Trizol reagent, with at least 6 micrograms obtained per sample. For every donor, an aliquot of PBMCs went through flow cytometry to measure the percentages of naive CD45RAhigh/CD27high T cells. These same data were also listed under a study on T cells of mothers and their children. From that second study: Donors were nine systemically healthy Caucasian individuals: three mothers and their six children. cDNA synthesis consumed the entire amount of extracted RNA, loaded at around 1.5 ug RNA in each 15 ul reaction. In the second PCR, the M1S primer added sample barcodes and 2-4 random nucleotides. Over 8 million TCR beta CDR3 reads came from each mother, compared with millions of reads from each child. Thymic selection similarly shapes TCR recombination output in related and unrelated pairs, with minor effect from inherited differences. Normalized repertoire overlap in related mother-child pairs was always slightly higher than in unrelated mother-child pairs, but the difference was never significant. With a sensitivity of approximately 93 clones per million clonotypes, no persistent microchimeric T cell clones were detected. In the study, deep NGS was used to compare the TCR beta repertoires of mothers and children, and features distinguishing related mother-child pairs from unrelated individuals were sought. On average, the children were approximately 12 +/- 4 years old, while the mothers were around 42 +/- 4 years old. After adapter ligation with NEBNext reagents, the libraries were sequenced on Illumina HiSeq 2000 with 100+100 nt paired-end reads. To prevent cross-contamination, the mother and child libraries were prepared one month apart and sequenced in separate runs. For each donor, between about 450,000 and 2,300,000 distinct TCR beta clonotypes were identified. Naive TCR beta clonotypes were estimated from low-frequency clonotypes matched to each donor's FACS-determined naive share, without sorting.

Sequencing was done on a sample of blood. The sequence came from a girl aged 2-10 years in good health. The rearrangement combines TRBV29-1 with TRBJ2-5; 9 junctional bases match TRBD2. The J call may be mistaken, given a closer DNA end match to TRBJ2-7. This receptor carries the CDR3 CSVEAGGPGGPYEQYF. The DNA is TGCAGCGTTGAGGCGGGGGGGCCGGGAGGTCCTTACGAGCAGTACTTC.